Below, 24 T cell receptor beta chains from the same sample are listed, as sequenced in a study of T cell repertoires in cytomegalovirus infection. The antigens of these receptors remain unknown. TCRdb called the reads again in MiXCR, with one record for every CDR3 protein. The data show hundreds of thousands of distinct CDR3 sequences, approximately 33% seen once. The sequencing used cultured PBMCs, collected from culture after CMV antigen stimulation. Every receptor here comes from a human donor in good health (CMV status not recorded). Some clones in this sample may be carry-over from other donors' samples.

The chain recombines TRBV10-3 with TRBJ2-1; perhaps TRBD1 as D (5 bases). This CDR3 spans 13 amino acids. CDR1 and CDR2 (germline): ENHRY, SYGVKD. V was trimmed by 3 bases and J by 9 bases, leaving 12 bases between them. This chain's CDR3 is CAISDLAQGEQFF. The CDR3 DNA reads TGTGCCATCAGTGACCTGGCGCAGGGTGAGCAGTTCTTC.

The genes are TRBV14 and TRBJ2-3; D unresolved. Germline CDR1 and CDR2: SGHDN and FVKESK. This CDR3 has 14 amino acids. Trimming stripped 1 base from V and 1 base from J, with 6 bases between. Here the CDR3 DNA reads TGTGCCAGCAGCCAAGGGAGCGGCACAGATACGCAGTATTTT. This translates into CASSQGSGTDTQYF.

The gene calls are TRBV6-2 or TRBV6-3 and TRBJ2-1; D is ambiguous. Germline CDR1 and CDR2: MNHEY and SVGEGT. The CDR3 is made up of 17 amino acids. Trimming removed 0 bases from V and 0 bases from J, with 12 bases in between. In DNA form, the CDR3 reads TGTGCCAGCAGTTACTCGTCTATCGCCAACTCCTACAATGAGCAGTTCTTC. Its translation is CASSYSSIANSYNEQFF.

This clonotype was counted a few times. This chain joins TRBV19 and TRBJ1-3; D is unclear. V lost 4 bases to trimming and J lost 4 bases, with 14 bases between them. The length of the CDR3 is 15 residues. CDR1 is LNHDA and CDR2 is SQIVND in the germline V gene (reference sequence). The CDR3 DNA reads as TGTGCCAGTAGTACCCTGACGGTTTGGGGAAACACCATATATTTT. Residues: CASSTLTVWGNTIYF.

J is TRBJ2-7 and V is TRBV7-2; D gene ambiguous. CDR1 is SGHTA, CDR2 FQGNSA, per germline. The CDR3 has 14 amino acids. The germline V and J ends were trimmed by 2 bases and 6 bases, with 14 bases remaining between them. This chain's CDR3 is CASSLTYKLGEQYF. The CDR3 DNA follows: TGTGCCAGCAGCTTAACGTACAAACTTGGCGAGCAGTACTTC.

This clonotype was recorded many times. CDR3 DNA sequence: TGTGCCAGCAGCTTAGTTGCGGGGGAAAAACTGTTTTTT. This encodes CASSLVAGEKLFF. The chain combines TRBV7-2 with TRBJ1-4; D unresolved. Trimming shortened V by 1 base and J by 8 bases, and 8 bases separated the two germline ends. Germline V gene data show CDR1 as SGHTA and CDR2 as FQGNSA. The CDR3 consists of 13 residues.

This sequence joins TRBV7-8 and TRBJ2-3; D perhaps matches TRBD2 (6 bases). Trimming cost V 0 bases and J 4 bases, with 14 bases left between them. Germline V gives CDR1 SGHVS, CDR2 FQNEAQ. The CDR3 length is 16 residues. The CDR3 DNA follows: TGTGCCAGCAGCTTAGCGAATATCGGGGGATCAGATACGCAGTATTTT. Amino acids: CASSLANIGGSDTQYF.

This clonotype was observed many times. V gene TRBV7-2 combines with J gene TRBJ2-1; the D is unclear. Germline V CDR1 and CDR2: SGHTA, FQGNSA. V was clipped by 7 bases and J by 5 bases, with 3 bases between them. The CDR3 sequence is 10 residues long. The CDR3 region has the DNA TGTGCCAGCACCAACAATGAGCAGTTCTTC. Translated, it gives CASTNNEQFF. Drawing the rest from reference TRBV7-2 and TRBJ2-1, the complete variable domain is GAGVSQSPSNKVTEKGKDVELRCDPISGHTALYWYRQSLGQGLEFLIYFQGNSAPDKSGLPSDRFSAERTGGSVSTLTIQRTQQEDSAVYLCASTNNEQFFGPGTRLTVL.

The chain employs TRBV11-2 and TRBJ2-5; D possibly corresponds to TRBD2 (5 bases). The V end lost 2 bases, the J end lost 1 base, and 17 bases lay between the germline ends. The germline V gene has CDR1 SGHAT and CDR2 FQNNGV. The CDR3 is 17 amino acids. Here the CDR3 reads CASSLRMAGYSQETQYF. The CDR3 nucleotides are TGTGCCAGCAGCTTAAGGATGGCGGGCTACAGCCAAGAGACCCAGTACTTC.

The chain couples TRBV7-2 to TRBJ2-5; 7 bases align to TRBD1. The CDR3 is made up of 15 amino acids. Germline CDR1 and CDR2: SGHTA and FQGNSA. The junction had 9 bases not matched to a gene; V was cut back by 8 bases and J by 0 bases. Written as DNA, the CDR3 is TGTGCCAGCCGAGGGGGCAATTCGTACCAAGAGACCCAGTACTTC. This encodes CASRGGNSYQETQYF.

This clonotype was counted only a few times. The V and J genes are TRBV5-5 and TRBJ2-2; 12 bases are shared with TRBD2. The CDR3 extends over 17 amino acids. CDR1 is SGHKS, CDR2 YYEKEE, per germline (reference sequence). The junction had 10 bases not matched to a gene; V was cut back by 3 bases and J by 7 bases. The CDR3 is CASSSPLAGGRDGELFF. The CDR3 DNA follows: TGTGCCAGCAGCTCCCCTCTAGCGGGAGGGCGGGACGGGGAGCTGTTTTTT.

This chain joins TRBV7-2 and TRBJ2-1, with no clear D. The germline V gene has CDR1 SGHTA and CDR2 FQGNSA. There are 15 residues in the CDR3. Trimming took off 5 bases at V and 0 bases at J, with 11 bases between the two ends. As DNA, the CDR3 is TGTGCCAGCAGCCGCACTCCGGTCTCCTACAATGAGCAGTTCTTC. Its translation is CASSRTPVSYNEQFF.

About this clonotype itself: Germline and junction disagree at one end, which may indicate a read error. V is TRBV7-2 and J is TRBJ2-2; 8 bases are a match to TRBD2. This CDR3 comprises 14 residues. Per germline, CDR1 SGHTA and CDR2 FQGNSA. Here the CDR3 reads CVSGREALTGELFF. In DNA, the CDR3 is TGTGTCAGCGGGCGGGAGGCCCTAACCGGGGAGCTGTTTTTT.

This clonotype was seen a handful of times. J is TRBJ2-5 and V is TRBV4-3, with D unclear. The CDR3 is made up of 13 amino acids. The V and J ends lost 0 bases and 5 bases respectively, with 7 bases between them. CDR1 and CDR2 from the germline V gene are LGHNA and YSLEER. The CDR3 nucleotides read TGCGCCAGCAGCCAAGATCTACGGGAGACCCAGTACTTC. This encodes CASSQDLRETQYF.

This clonotype was seen a handful of times. The rearrangement links TRBV11-2 to TRBJ2-3; 11 nucleotides align to TRBD2. The CDR3 consists of 16 residues. Trimming removed 2 bases from V and 3 bases from J; junction bases left unmatched: 4. Germline V CDR1 and CDR2: SGHAT, FQNNGV. CDR3 nucleotides: TGTGCCAGCAGCTTAAGGCGACTAGCGGGGACAGATACGCAGTATTTT. Translation gives CASSLRRLAGTDTQYF.

Many counts were recorded for this clonotype. The chain couples TRBV7-8 to TRBJ2-1; D unresolved. The CDR3 spans 11 residues. The V gene's germline CDR1 is SGHVS and CDR2 FQNEAQ. The V and J ends lost 5 bases and 8 bases respectively, with 7 bases between them. CDR3 residues: CASSPIYEQFF. The CDR3 nucleotides read TGTGCCAGCAGCCCCATCTATGAGCAGTTCTTC.

The chain carries TRBV5-4 and TRBJ2-1, with D unresolved. From germline, CDR1 is SGHNT and CDR2 YYREEE (reference sequence). CDR3 length: 13 amino acids. Trimming removed 4 bases at V and 7 bases at J, with 12 bases between. The CDR3 sequence: CASSGRGPNEQFF. CDR3 bases: TGTGCCAGCAGCGGAAGAGGCCCAAATGAGCAGTTCTTC.

This clonotype was picked up many times. The rearrangement joins TRBV7-2 to TRBJ2-7; the D is unclear. This CDR3 region has 12 residues. CDR1 and CDR2 from the germline V gene are SGHTA and FQGNSA. V gave up 4 bases and J gave up 7 bases, with 11 bases separating them. DNA of the CDR3: TGTGCCAGCAGCTCCGTAATGGGTGAGCAGTACTTC. This encodes CASSSVMGEQYF.

The genes are TRBV10-3 and TRBJ2-1; no firm D call. From germline, CDR1 is ENHRY and CDR2 SYGVKD. V was pared by 6 bases and J by 3 bases, with 18 bases between. The CDR3 sequence is 16 residues long. The chain's CDR3 is CAIRSGSSENYNEQFF. In nucleotides, the CDR3 is TGTGCCATCAGATCCGGGTCGAGCGAGAACTACAATGAGCAGTTCTTC.

The chain has TRBV19 and TRBJ1-5; D is perhaps TRBD1 (6 bases). Trimming removed 4 bases from V and 7 bases from J, with 20 bases in between. The CDR3 contains 16 residues. Germline V lookup: CDR1 LNHDA, CDR2 SQIVND (reference sequence). The CDR3 is CASSTGQTKVGQPQHF. CDR3 coding DNA: TGTGCCAGTAGTACCGGACAGACCAAGGTTGGGCAGCCCCAGCATTTT.

This chain uses TRBV7-2 with TRBJ1-2; D might be TRBD1 (5 bases). Germline V CDR1 and CDR2: SGHTA, FQGNSA. The CDR3 has 11 amino acids. The germline V and J ends were trimmed by 10 bases and 8 bases, with 14 bases remaining between them. The chain's CDR3 is CANRQLGGYTF. The CDR3 coding sequence is TGTGCCAACAGACAGCTAGGCGGCTACACCTTC.

The count of this clonotype is one. The V and J genes are TRBV7-2 and TRBJ2-1; tentatively, D is TRBD2 (5 bases). V lost 5 bases, J lost 12 bases, and 11 bases lay in between. This CDR3 has 11 amino acids. CDR1 SGHTA and CDR2 FQGNSA come from the germline V gene. The CDR3 DNA reads TGTGCCAGCAGCCCGGGGTTTGGGCAGTTCTTC. Protein product: CASSPGFGQFF.

This clonotype was detected ten times or more. The chain carries TRBV7-8 and TRBJ1-6; TRBD1 matches 7 bases. CDR3 size: 14 residues. The germline gives CDR1 SGHVS, CDR2 FQNEAQ. Germline trimming cut 1 base from V and 8 bases from J; bases unmatched to any gene: 2. The chain's CDR3 is CASSLGTGDSPLHF. CDR3 in DNA: TGTGCCAGCAGCTTAGGCACAGGGGATTCACCCCTCCACTTT.

Ten or more counts support this clonotype. The chain employs TRBV7-2 and TRBJ1-4; D call uncertain. CDR3 length equals 14 residues. Trimming cost V 5 bases and J 4 bases, with 11 bases left between them. Germline assignment: CDR1 SGHTA and CDR2 FQGNSA. The CDR3 DNA reads TGTGCCAGCAGCGTCGACGGAAGTAATGAAAAACTGTTTTTT. Translated, it gives CASSVDGSNEKLFF.